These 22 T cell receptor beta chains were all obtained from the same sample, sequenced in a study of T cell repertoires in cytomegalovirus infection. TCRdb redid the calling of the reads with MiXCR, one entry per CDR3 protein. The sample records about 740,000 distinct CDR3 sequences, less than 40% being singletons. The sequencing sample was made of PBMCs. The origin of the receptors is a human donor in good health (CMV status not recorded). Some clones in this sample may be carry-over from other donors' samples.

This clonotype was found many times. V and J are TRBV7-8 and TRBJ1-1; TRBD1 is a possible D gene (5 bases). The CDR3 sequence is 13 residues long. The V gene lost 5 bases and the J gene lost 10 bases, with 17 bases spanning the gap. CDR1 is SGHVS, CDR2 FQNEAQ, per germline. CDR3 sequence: CASSKSGREGAFF. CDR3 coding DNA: TGTGCCAGCAGCAAATCGGGCAGGGAAGGAGCTTTCTTT.

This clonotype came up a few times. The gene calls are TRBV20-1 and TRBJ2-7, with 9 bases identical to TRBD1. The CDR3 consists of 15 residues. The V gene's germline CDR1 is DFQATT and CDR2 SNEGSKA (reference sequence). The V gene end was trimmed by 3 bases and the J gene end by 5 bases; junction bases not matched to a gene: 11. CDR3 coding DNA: TGCAGTGCTAGTAAACCGGGACAGGGAGTCCACGAGCAGTACTTC. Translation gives CSASKPGQGVHEQYF.

Here the CDR3 DNA reads TGCGCCAGCAGCTTTGGGGGGACAGCTACTAATGAAAAACTGTTTTTT. It yields the protein CASSFGGTATNEKLFF. V usage is TRBV5-1 and J usage is TRBJ1-4; 7 nucleotides agree with TRBD1. CDR1 and CDR2 from the germline V gene are SGHRS and YFSETQ. V shed 2 bases, J shed 2 bases, and the junction held 6 bases outside the gene matches. This CDR3 spans 16 amino acids.

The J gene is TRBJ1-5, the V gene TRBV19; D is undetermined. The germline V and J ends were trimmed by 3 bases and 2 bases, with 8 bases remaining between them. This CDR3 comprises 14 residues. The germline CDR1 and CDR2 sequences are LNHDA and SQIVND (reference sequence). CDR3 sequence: CASSIAGGNQPQHF. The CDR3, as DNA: TGTGCCAGTAGTATTGCTGGAGGCAATCAGCCCCAGCATTTT.

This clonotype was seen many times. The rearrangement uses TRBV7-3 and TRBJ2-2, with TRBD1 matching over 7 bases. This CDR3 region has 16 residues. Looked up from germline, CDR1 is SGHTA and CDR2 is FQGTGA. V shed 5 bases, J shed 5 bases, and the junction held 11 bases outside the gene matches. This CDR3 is CASSPKGAMTTGELFF. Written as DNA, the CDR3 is TGTGCCAGCAGCCCAAAGGGGGCCATGACGACCGGGGAGCTGTTTTTT.

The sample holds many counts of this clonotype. The CDR3 loop reads CASSPRDIQETQYF. The CDR3 nucleotides are TGTGCCAGCAGCCCGAGGGACATACAAGAGACCCAGTACTTC. The chain recombines TRBV7-2 with TRBJ2-5, with a tentative D call TRBD1 (6 bases). Per the germline V gene, CDR1 is SGHTA and CDR2 is FQGNSA. The germline V and J ends were trimmed by 5 bases and 2 bases, with 12 bases remaining between them. The CDR3 sequence is 14 residues long. Filled out from reference TRBV7-2 and TRBJ2-5, the complete variable domain reads GAGVSQSPSNKVTEKGKDVELRCDPISGHTALYWYRQSLGQGLEFLIYFQGNSAPDKSGLPSDRFSAERTGGSVSTLTIQRTQQEDSAVYLCASSPRDIQETQYFGPGTRLLVL.

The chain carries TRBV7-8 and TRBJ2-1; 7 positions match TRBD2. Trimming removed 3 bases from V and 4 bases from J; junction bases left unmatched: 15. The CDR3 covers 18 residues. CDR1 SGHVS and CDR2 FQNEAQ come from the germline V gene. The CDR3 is CASSFFTSESWQYNEQFF. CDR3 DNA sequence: TGTGCCAGCAGCTTCTTCACTAGCGAGTCTTGGCAGTACAATGAGCAGTTCTTC.

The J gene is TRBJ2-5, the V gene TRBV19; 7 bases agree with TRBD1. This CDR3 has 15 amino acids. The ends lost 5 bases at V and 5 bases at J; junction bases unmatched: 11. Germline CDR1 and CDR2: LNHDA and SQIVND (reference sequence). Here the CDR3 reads CASSPGGVDLETQYF. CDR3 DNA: TGTGCCAGTAGTCCAGGGGGTGTCGACTTGGAGACCCAGTACTTC.

CDR3 coding DNA: TGTGCCAGCAGTTACTCTGGGCAGGAAAATGAAAAACTGTTTTTT. As protein: CASSYSGQENEKLFF. The chain joins TRBV6-6 to TRBJ1-4, with D uncertain. The CDR3 covers 15 residues. Germline values: CDR1 MNHNY, CDR2 SVGAGI (reference sequence). Deletions cut 0 bases from V and 5 bases from J, with 10 bases between.

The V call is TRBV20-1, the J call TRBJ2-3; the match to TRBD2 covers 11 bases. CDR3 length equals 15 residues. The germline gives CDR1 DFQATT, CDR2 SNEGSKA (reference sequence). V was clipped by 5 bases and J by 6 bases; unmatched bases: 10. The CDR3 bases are TGCAGTGCTCCGATTAGCGGGAGGGCCTGGGATACGCAGTATTTT. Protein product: CSAPISGRAWDTQYF.

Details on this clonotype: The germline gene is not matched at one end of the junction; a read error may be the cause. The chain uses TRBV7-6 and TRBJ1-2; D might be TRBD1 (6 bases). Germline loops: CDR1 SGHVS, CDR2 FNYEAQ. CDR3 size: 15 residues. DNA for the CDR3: TGTGCCAGCAGCGACGGACAGAACTTGAACTATTGCTACACCTTC. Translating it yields CASSDGQNLNYCYTF.

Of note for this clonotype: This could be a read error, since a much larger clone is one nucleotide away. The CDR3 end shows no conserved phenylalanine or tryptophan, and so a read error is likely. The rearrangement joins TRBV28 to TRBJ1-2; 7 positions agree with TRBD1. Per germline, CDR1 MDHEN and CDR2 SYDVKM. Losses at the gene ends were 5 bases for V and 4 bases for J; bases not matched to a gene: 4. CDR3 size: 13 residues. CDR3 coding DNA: TGTGCCAGCAGTCGCGGGACAGCCTATGGCTACACCTTA. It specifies CASSRGTAYGYTL.

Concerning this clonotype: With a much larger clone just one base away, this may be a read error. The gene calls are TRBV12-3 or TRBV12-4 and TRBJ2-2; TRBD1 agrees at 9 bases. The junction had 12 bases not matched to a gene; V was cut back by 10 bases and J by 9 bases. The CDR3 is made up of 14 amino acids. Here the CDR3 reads CANRTNTGGRELFF. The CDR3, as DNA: TGTGCCAACAGAACTAATACAGGGGGCAGGGAGCTGTTTTTT.

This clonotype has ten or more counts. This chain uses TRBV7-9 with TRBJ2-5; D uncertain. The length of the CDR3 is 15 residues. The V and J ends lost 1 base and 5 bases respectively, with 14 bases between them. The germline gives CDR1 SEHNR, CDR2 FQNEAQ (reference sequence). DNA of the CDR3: TGTGCCAGCAGCTTAGGCGACCCCAGATGGGAGACCCAGTACTTC. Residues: CASSLGDPRWETQYF.

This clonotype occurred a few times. CDR3 coding DNA: TGTGCCAGCAGTTTAAACCTCAGTAAGCCCTCCTACGAGCAGTACTTC. It is translated as CASSLNLSKPSYEQYF. The chain is built from TRBV28 and TRBJ2-7; D gene ambiguous. The CDR3 extends over 16 amino acids. The V and J ends lost 2 bases and 0 bases respectively, with 14 bases between them. Germline V gene data show CDR1 as MDHEN and CDR2 as SYDVKM. The entire variable domain, with the rest obtained from reference TRBV28 and TRBJ2-7, is as follows: DVKVTQSSRYLVKRTGEKVFLECVQDMDHENMFWYRQDPGLGLRLIYFSYDVKMKEKGDIPEGYSVSREKKERFSLILESASTNQTSMYLCASSLNLSKPSYEQYFGPGTRLTVT.

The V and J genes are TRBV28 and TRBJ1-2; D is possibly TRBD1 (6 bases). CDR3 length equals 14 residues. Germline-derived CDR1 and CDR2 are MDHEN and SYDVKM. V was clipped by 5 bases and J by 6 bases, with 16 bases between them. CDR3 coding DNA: TGTGCCAGCAGTCTACAGGGATTGGAGCATGGCTACACCTTC. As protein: CASSLQGLEHGYTF.

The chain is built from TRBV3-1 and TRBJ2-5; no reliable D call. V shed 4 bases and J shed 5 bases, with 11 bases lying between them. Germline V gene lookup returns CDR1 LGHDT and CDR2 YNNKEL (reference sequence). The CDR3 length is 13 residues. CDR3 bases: TGTGCCAGCAGCCCCCCTTTTTGGGAGACCCAGTACTTC. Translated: CASSPPFWETQYF.

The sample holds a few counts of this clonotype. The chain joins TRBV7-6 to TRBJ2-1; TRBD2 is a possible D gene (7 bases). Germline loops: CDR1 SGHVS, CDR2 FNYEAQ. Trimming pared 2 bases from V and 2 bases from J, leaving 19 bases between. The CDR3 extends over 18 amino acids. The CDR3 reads CASSLQGGGRQPYNEQFF. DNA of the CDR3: TGTGCCAGCAGCTTACAGGGAGGGGGAAGACAACCCTACAATGAGCAGTTCTTC.

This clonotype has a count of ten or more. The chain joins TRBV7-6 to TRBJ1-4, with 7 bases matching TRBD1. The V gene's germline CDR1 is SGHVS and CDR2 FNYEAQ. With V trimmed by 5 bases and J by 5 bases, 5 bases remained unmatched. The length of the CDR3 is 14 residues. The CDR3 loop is CASSPDRLNEKLFF. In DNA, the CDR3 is TGTGCCAGCAGCCCGGACAGGTTGAATGAAAAACTGTTTTTT.

CDR3: CASTQGWVNQPQHF. CDR3 DNA sequence: TGTGCCAGCACCCAGGGTTGGGTCAATCAGCCCCAGCATTTT. The chain uses TRBV12-3 or TRBV12-4 and TRBJ1-5, with D possibly TRBD1 on 5 matching bases. V dropped 7 bases and J dropped 3 bases, with 13 bases sitting between them. The CDR3 extends over 14 amino acids.

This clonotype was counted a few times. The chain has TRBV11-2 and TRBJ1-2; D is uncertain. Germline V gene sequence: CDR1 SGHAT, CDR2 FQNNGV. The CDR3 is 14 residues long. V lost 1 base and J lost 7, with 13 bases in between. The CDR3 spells CASSLVRDLGGYTF. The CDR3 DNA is TGTGCCAGCAGCTTAGTTCGAGATCTCGGTGGCTACACCTTC.

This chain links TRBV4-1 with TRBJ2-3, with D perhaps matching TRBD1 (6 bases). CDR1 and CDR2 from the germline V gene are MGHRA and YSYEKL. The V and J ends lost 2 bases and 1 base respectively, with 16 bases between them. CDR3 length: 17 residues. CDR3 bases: TGCGCCAGCAGCCAAACCATGGGCAGGGGAGGCACAGATACGCAGTATTTT. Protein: CASSQTMGRGGTDTQYF.